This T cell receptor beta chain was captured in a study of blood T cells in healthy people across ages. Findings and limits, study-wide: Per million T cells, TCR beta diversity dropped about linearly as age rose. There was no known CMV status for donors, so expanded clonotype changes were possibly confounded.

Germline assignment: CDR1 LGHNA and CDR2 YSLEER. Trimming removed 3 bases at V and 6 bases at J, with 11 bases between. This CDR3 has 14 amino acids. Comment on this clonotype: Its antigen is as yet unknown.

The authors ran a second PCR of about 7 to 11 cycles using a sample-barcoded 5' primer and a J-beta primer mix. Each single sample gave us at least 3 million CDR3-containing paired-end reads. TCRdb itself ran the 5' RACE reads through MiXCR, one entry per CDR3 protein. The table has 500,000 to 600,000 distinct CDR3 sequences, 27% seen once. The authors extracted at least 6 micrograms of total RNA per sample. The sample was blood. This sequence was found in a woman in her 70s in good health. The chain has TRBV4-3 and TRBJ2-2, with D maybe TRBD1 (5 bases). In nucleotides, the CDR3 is TGCGCCAGCAGCCAGGCTTTGGGGCCCGGGGAGCTGTTTTTT. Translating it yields CASSQALGPGELFF.